This paragraph reports one T cell receptor beta chain. Its target antigen remains unknown. Base qualities are missing; no much larger clone stands one base away. This sample is part of a study of T cell responses to AZD1222 COVID-19 vaccine (dated by TCRdb to about 2021). Notes on the research overall: Because spike-specific TCR depth and breadth did not differ between the two schedules, AZD1222 recipients who got a second dose at roughly 4 weeks were pooled with those who got a second dose at roughly 12 weeks. TCR sequencing was performed for some 250 trial participants, of whom about 200 were given two doses of AZD1222 and approximately 25 were given two doses of MenACWY control vaccine. Trial participants were enrolled into age subgroups of 18-55, 56-69 and 70-plus years, which contained approximately 150, 28 and 58 TCR-sequenced participants, respectively.

Here V drops 2 bases and J drops 7 bases, and the junction holds 9 bases not matched to any gene. As encoded in the germline V gene, CDR1 is SGDLS while CDR2 is YYNGEE. The CDR3 starts with the cysteine, ends with the phenylalanine, and has 16 residues. The DNA shown is the 48-base CDR3, in frame from base 1. The time point label, read with the paper, signifies: baseline before first vaccination. Vaccinee samples came from UK trials COV001 and COV002, including a single-blind randomized controlled phase 2/3 trial of AZD1222 (ChAdOx1 nCoV-19) in healthy adults. For TCRbeta chain sequencing, PBMC samples from trial participants were taken at day 0 and at day 28 after the second dose. The CDR3 regions of human TCRbeta chains were subjected to immunosequencing. On the study's bioinformatics: Repertoire TCRs were checked for matches against a reference library of SARS-CoV-2-specific TCRs that had been generated using the MIRA antigen-specificity platform. Breadth was defined as the fraction of unique TCRs that were SARS-CoV-2-associated. Depth was defined as the fraction of total T cells that were SARS-CoV-2-associated. Using the MIRA data, each spike-specific TCR was mapped to the spike region that the TCR reacts to and placed in a CD4 or CD8 class. Log10-transformed breadth and depth values were compared by one-way ANOVA with Sidak's multiple comparisons tests. TCRdb obtained this table from immuneACCESS and retained in-frame rearrangements with V and J assigned. These tables miss some clones; where compared with another copy, unresolved V genes account for less than half of the shortfall, and the remainder is unexplained. From that table come the V and J calls and clone size; the DNA was used to work out D and trimming. The sample table shows about 130,000 clones, and about 93% are seen once. The ten most abundant clones make up more than 8% of the sample.

General study outcomes and caveats: The 56-69-year group was small, and its depth increase did not reach significance, likely because of low power. Because no day 14 peak-response samples were available, repertoires were characterized only after the peak T cell response. Spike-specific TCR breadth and depth rose significantly after two AZD1222 doses compared with day 0 and with MenACWY recipients. Vaccine-associated CD4 TCRs spanned the whole spike protein, with dominant responses in regions 160-218 and 743-854. Conclusions about previously exposed vaccinees were limited because only six AZD1222 recipients were SARS-CoV-2 seropositive at baseline. Most participants were white British and females outnumbered males, and the authors suggested that clonal diversity may have been underestimated. Epitopes outside the regions mutated in the B.1.351 and B.1.1.7 variants were reportedly recognized by nearly half of the unique spike-specific TCRs.

The sequence came from an adult in good health. This chain joins TRBV9 to TRBJ2-1; 10 nucleotides in the junction match TRBD2. The specimen comprised peripheral blood, sampled on day 0 of AZD1222 vaccination. The CDR3 in this case is CASSVGAGGSRNEQFF. The nucleotide sequence reads as follows: TGTGCCAGCAGCGTCGGAGCGGGGGGGTCACGGAATGAGCAGTTCTTC.